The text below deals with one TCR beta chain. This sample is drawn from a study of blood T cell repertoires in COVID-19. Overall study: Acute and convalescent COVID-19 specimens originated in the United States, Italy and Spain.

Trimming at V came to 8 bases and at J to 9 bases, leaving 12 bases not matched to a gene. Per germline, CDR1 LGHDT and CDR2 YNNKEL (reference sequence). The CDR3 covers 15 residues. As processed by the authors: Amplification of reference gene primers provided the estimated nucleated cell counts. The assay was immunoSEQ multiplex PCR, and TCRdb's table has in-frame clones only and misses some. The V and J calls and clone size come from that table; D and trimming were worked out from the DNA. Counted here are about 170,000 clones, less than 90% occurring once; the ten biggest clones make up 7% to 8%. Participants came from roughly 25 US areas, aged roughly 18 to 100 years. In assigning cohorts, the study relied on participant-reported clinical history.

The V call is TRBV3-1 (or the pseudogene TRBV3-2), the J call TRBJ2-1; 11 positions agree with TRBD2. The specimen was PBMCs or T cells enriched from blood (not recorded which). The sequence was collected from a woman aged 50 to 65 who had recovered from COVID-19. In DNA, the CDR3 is TGTGCCAGCGCCAGACTAGCGGGACGGTCAACTGAGCAGTTCTTC. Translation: CASARLAGRSTEQFF.